A single sample is the source of the 7 T cell receptor beta chains below, sequenced in a study of post-analysis software for immune sequencing data. Regarding the study as a whole: Elevated frequency relative to controls characterized about 5 TRBV segments in patients, TRBV5-6, TRBV5-1 and TRBV20-1 among them.

cDNA libraries for TCR beta contained unique molecular identifiers. One entry per CDR3 protein, called by TCRdb with MiXCR from the PCR reads. Counted here are fewer than 600,000 distinct CDR3 sequences, roughly 45% occurring once; the ten biggest clones make up over 10%. No antigen has been identified for these receptors. Sequenced input: blood. The receptors here all came from a girl aged 10 to 17 with multiple sclerosis.

This clonotype was detected only once. The V and J genes are TRBV29-1 and TRBJ1-5; 9 bases agree with TRBD1. This CDR3 is built from 14 residues. V trimming: 6 bases; J trimming: 1 base; junction bases outside the gene matches: 4. CDR1 SQVTM and CDR2 ANQGSEA come from the germline V gene. The CDR3 loop is CSVTGGESNQPQHF. CDR3 nucleotides: TGCAGCGTCACAGGGGGCGAGAGCAATCAGCCCCAGCATTTT.

This clonotype was found a few times. The chain is built from TRBV12-3 or TRBV12-4 and TRBJ2-1, with 8 bases lining up with TRBD2. The V gene end was trimmed by 6 bases and the J gene end by 4 bases; junction bases not matched to a gene: 11. This CDR3 has 16 residues. The CDR3 region is CASSLGAGGGYNEQFF. CDR3 nucleotide sequence: TGTGCCAGCAGCCTGGGGGCGGGAGGTGGTTACAATGAGCAGTTCTTC.

This sequence joins TRBV20-1 and TRBJ1-3; D may be TRBD1 (6 bases). Trimming pared 0 bases from V and 1 base from J, leaving 13 bases between. The CDR3 loop spans 16 amino acids. The germline V gene encodes CDR1 DFQATT and CDR2 SNEGSKA (reference sequence). CDR3: CSARDLEGGSGNTIYF. The CDR3 DNA follows: TGCAGTGCTAGAGATCTGGAAGGGGGATCTGGAAACACCATATATTTT.

This clonotype was found a few times. The chain joins TRBV12-3 or TRBV12-4 to TRBJ1-2, with D unclear. The germline V and J ends were trimmed by 8 bases and 1 base, with 11 bases remaining between them. The CDR3 totals 13 residues. CDR3 sequence reads: CASAAGLNYGYTF. CDR3 DNA: TGTGCCAGCGCGGCGGGCCTTAACTATGGCTACACCTTC.

This clonotype was detected a few times. V usage is TRBV2 and J usage is TRBJ2-7; possible D gene TRBD2, 5 bases. The germline V and J ends were trimmed by 8 bases and 2 bases, with 10 bases remaining between them. CDR3 length equals 12 residues. Germline assignment: CDR1 SNHLY and CDR2 FYNNEI. The CDR3 spells CASEGLTYEQYF. CDR3 nucleotide sequence: TGTGCCAGCGAGGGCCTCACCTACGAGCAGTACTTC.

The chain is built from TRBV28 and TRBJ2-3, with D hard to call. The V end was cut by 4 bases, the J end by 2 bases, with 10 bases between. This CDR3 is built from 14 residues. The germline gives CDR1 MDHEN, CDR2 SYDVKM. The CDR3 DNA follows: TGTGCCAGCAGTTCTGCAGGCTTCACAGATACGCAGTATTTT. Amino acid sequence: CASSSAGFTDTQYF.

The chain links TRBV27 to TRBJ2-7; tentative D call: TRBD2 (5 bases). Germline V CDR1 and CDR2: MNHEY, SMNVEV (reference sequence). Trimming took 0 bases from V and 4 from J, leaving 13 bases between them. CDR3 length equals 15 residues. The CDR3 loop reads CASSLSTGSHYEQYF. CDR3 sequence (DNA): TGTGCCAGCAGTTTATCGACGGGGAGTCATTACGAGCAGTACTTC.